This is a list of T cell receptor beta chains from one sample in a study of cytomegalovirus exposure and HLA in healthy donors. The table came from immunoSEQ multiplex PCR; TCRdb's copy has only in-frame clones and leaves some out. The repertoire holds tens of thousands of clones, with 85% to 90% as singletons. The sequenced sample was PBMCs. The origin of the receptors is a woman under 30 in good health and CMV-seropositive. Both conserved end residues are part of each CDR3. Fields, in order: D gene, V gene, clone size, J gene, CDR3 DNA, CDR3 protein. D genes are given only for firm matches. Only some rows state a clone size, as once, few, many or a class for expanded clones.

>.|TRBV19|.|TRBJ2-7
TGTGCCAGTAGTACCGGAAACGAAGTTACTCTAGAAAATCCCCGGCCGGAAAACTCCTACGAGCAGTACTTC
CASSTGNEVTLENPRPENSYEQYF
>TRBD2|TRBV9|.|TRBJ2-3
TGTGCCAGCAGCGTAGTCGCTAGCGGGAGCAGCACAGATACGCAGTATTTT
CASSVVASGSSTDTQYF
>.|TRBV9|.|TRBJ1-2
TGTGCCAGCAGCGTAGCCGGCTATGGCTACACCTTC
CASSVAGYGYTF
>TRBD1|TRBV19|.|TRBJ2-3
TGTGCCAGTACCCCGGGACAGTCTAGCACAGATACGCAGTATTTT
CASTPGQSSTDTQYF
>TRBD2|TRBV4-1|.|TRBJ2-7
TGCGCCAGCAGCCAGGGAGGGAGCGAGCAGTACTTC
CASSQGGSEQYF
>.|TRBV6-4|.|TRBJ2-1
TGTGCCAGCAGTGACCAGGCCGGGGTGGGGAACAATGAGCAGTTCTTC
CASSDQAGVGNNEQFF
>.|TRBV7-6|.|TRBJ2-2
TGTGCCAGCAGCCTCGCCGGGGAGCTGTTTTTT
CASSLAGELFF
>.|TRBV5-1|.|TRBJ1-2
TGCGCCAGCAGCTTGGCGGGTTTACAGGCCAACCCAAACTATGGCTACACCTTC
CASSLAGLQANPNYGYTF
>TRBD2|TRBV7-6|.|TRBJ2-7
TGTGCCAGCAGCTTAGCGGGAGGGCCATGCGAGCAGTACTTC
CASSLAGGPCEQYF
>.|TRBV18|few|TRBJ1-6
TGTGCCAGCTCACCAATAGGGGACTCCTATAATTCACCCCTCCACTTT
CASSPIGDSYNSPLHF
>.|TRBV6-1|.|TRBJ1-5
TGTGCCAGCAGTGAAGTTGGAGGCCTGGGGCCCCAGCATTTT
CASSEVGGLGPQHF
>.|TRBV27|.|TRBJ1-5
TGTGCCAGCAGTTTATCGGGGGGTGTTGGCAATCAGCCCCAGCATTTT
CASSLSGGVGNQPQHF
>.|TRBV7-2|.|TRBJ2-5
TGTGCCAGCAGCTTTCAGGGACTTCAAGAGACCCAGTACTTC
CASSFQGLQETQYF
>TRBD2|TRBV4-1|.|TRBJ2-7
TGCGCCAGCAGCCAAGAGACTAGCGGGAGACGGGAGCAGTACTTC
CASSQETSGRREQYF
>.|TRBV10-1|.|TRBJ2-3
TGCGCCAGCAGTGAATCGTCCACAGATACGCAGTATTTT
CASSESSTDTQYF
>.|TRBV27|.|TRBJ1-1
TGTGCCAGCAGTTTAGGCAGGGGAGGGACTGAAGCTTTCTTT
CASSLGRGGTEAFF
>.|TRBV5-6|.|TRBJ2-7
TGTGCCAGCAGCTTAAGAGGGTCATACGAGCAGTACTTC
CASSLRGSYEQYF
>TRBD2|TRBV9|.|TRBJ2-4
TGTGCCAGCAGCGTATCTAGCGGGGGGACTAAAAACATTCAGTACTTC
CASSVSSGGTKNIQYF
>.|TRBV19|.|TRBJ1-3
TGTGCCAGTAGTAAGACGACAGGCGCTGGAAACACCATATATTTT
CASSKTTGAGNTIYF
>TRBD1|TRBV4-3|.|TRBJ1-2
TGCGCCAGCAGCCCGGGACAGACCTATGGCTACACCTTC
CASSPGQTYGYTF
>TRBD2|TRBV10-2|.|TRBJ2-3
TGCGCCAGCAGTGAGGATAGCGGGAGGGCCGGGGAAACGCAGTATTTT
CASSEDSGRAGETQYF
>TRBD2|TRBV5-6|.|TRBJ2-3
TGTGCCAGCAGCTTGAGAGCGGGAGGCCATATATACACAGATACGCAGTATTTT
CASSLRAGGHIYTDTQYF
>.|TRBV6-5|.|TRBJ1-2
TGTGCCAGCAGTTCAGGGCACTATGGCTACACCTTC
CASSSGHYGYTF
>.|TRBV7-2|.|TRBJ1-2
TGTGCCAGCAGCTTAGCGCCAGGGATGGACTATGGCTACACCTTC
CASSLAPGMDYGYTF
>.|TRBV7-6|.|TRBJ2-7
TGTGCCAGCAGCATTTGGCCCCCCCCGCGAGAGGTCGAGCAGTACTTC
CASSIWPPPREVEQYF
>.|TRBV19|once|TRBJ1-5
TGTGCCAGTAGTTTTGGGGTGGGGGCCCGCCAGCCCCAGCATTTT
CASSFGVGARQPQHF
>.|TRBV5-3|.|TRBJ1-2
TGTGCCAGAAGCTTGGGCGGGGGAGACAACTATGGCTACACCTTC
CARSLGGGDNYGYTF
>TRBD2|TRBV6-5|.|TRBJ2-2
TGTGCCAGCAGTTCCTTAGCGGGAGCGGCCACCGGGGAGCTGTTTTTT
CASSSLAGAATGELFF
>TRBD1|TRBV7-9|few|TRBJ2-7
TGTGCCAGCAGCTCATCCGGGACAGTCCACGAGCAGTACTTC
CASSSSGTVHEQYF
>.|TRBV19|few|TRBJ2-2
TGTGCCAGTATGGTGGCCGCGAACACCGGGGAGCTGTTTTTT
CASMVAANTGELFF
>TRBD2|TRBV19|.|TRBJ2-1
TGTGCCAGTAGGATAGCGGGAGGGCCCTACAATGAGCAGTTCTTC
CASRIAGGPYNEQFF
>.|TRBV4-1|once|TRBJ2-5
TGCGCCAGCAGCCAAGCCTGGCGGGACAGTTTAGAGACCCAGTACTTC
CASSQAWRDSLETQYF
>.|TRBV7-2|.|TRBJ2-2
TGTGCCAGCAGCTCCGGTAGTGTACCCGGGGAGCTGTTTTTT
CASSSGSVPGELFF
>TRBD1|TRBV6-4|.|TRBJ2-5
TGTGCCAGCAGTGACGCCCGGGACAGGGGGTGTCAAGAGACCCAGTACTTC
CASSDARDRGCQETQYF
>.|TRBV6-1|.|TRBJ1-5
TGTGCCAGCAGTGAGAGGTGGAATCAGCCCCAGCATTTT
CASSERWNQPQHF
>TRBD2|TRBV6-1|.|TRBJ2-7
TGTGCCAGTAGTGGGGAGGGAGCCTACGAGCAGTACTTC
CASSGEGAYEQYF
>.|TRBV5-4|.|TRBJ2-3
TGTGCCAGCAGCTTGGCAGGCTTAACAGATACGCAGTATTTT
CASSLAGLTDTQYF
>.|TRBV28|.|TRBJ1-5
TGTGCCAGCAGGTCGGGACAATATAGCAATCAGCCCCAGCATTTT
CASRSGQYSNQPQHF
>.|TRBV18|once|TRBJ1-2
TGTGCCAGCTCACCATTGTCGAAGGGCGGGTCTAACTATGGCTACACCTTC
CASSPLSKGGSNYGYTF
>TRBD1|TRBV15|.|TRBJ2-3
TGTGCCACCAGCAGTTACAGGGGGACAGATACGCAGTATTTT
CATSSYRGTDTQYF
>TRBD1|TRBV18|.|TRBJ1-2
TGTGCCAGCTCACCACAACAGGGGGCTTCGTATGGCTACACCTTC
CASSPQQGASYGYTF
>.|TRBV2|.|TRBJ2-3
TGTGCCAGCAGTTACAGGGGCACAGATACGCAGTATTTT
CASSYRGTDTQYF